This record concerns one T cell receptor beta chain sequence. The antigen is undetermined. The record originates from a study of T cell responses to AZD1222 COVID-19 vaccine. Study-level points and caveats: The donor group comprised mostly white British people and more females; the analysis possibly underestimated clonal diversity.

Method: immunoSEQ multiplex PCR; TCRdb's copy keeps in-frame clones and lacks some. The profile covers 140,000 or so clones, with just under 95% appearing a single time and over 1.5% taken by the ten largest. The V segment lost 0 bases and the J segment 5 bases; nucleotides outside the gene matches: 6. This CDR3 contains 16 residues. The germline CDR1 and CDR2 sequences are SGHNT and YYREEE (reference sequence). The sample consisted of peripheral blood, taken on day 0 of AZD1222 vaccination. The sequence came from an adult in good health. The genes are TRBV5-4 and TRBJ2-2; 8 nucleotides match TRBD2. The CDR3 nucleotides are TGTGCCAGCAGCTTGGCCTCGGGCGGGAGGACCGGGGAGCTGTTTTTT. This sequence encodes CASSLASGGRTGELFF.